The T cell receptor (beta chain) under discussion was sequenced for a study of blood T cell repertoires in COVID-19. On the study more broadly: The United States, Italy and Spain were the sources of the acute and convalescent COVID-19 samples.

Cohorts were determined from participant-reported clinical history. Two negative PCRs, clearance, or symptom resolution had been documented for recovered Cohort 3 donors. The ends lost 5 bases at V and 2 bases at J; junction bases unmatched: 7. Germline assignment: CDR1 SGHTA and CDR2 FQGNSA. The CDR3 contains 15 residues. The assay was immunoSEQ multiplex PCR, and TCRdb's table has in-frame clones only and misses some. Altogether 240,000 or so clones are present, about 89% being singletons, with the ten largest covering around 10%. The chain joins TRBV7-2 to TRBJ2-7; 9 bases map to TRBD1. This receptor was obtained from a man aged 35 to 55 who had recovered from COVID-19. The specimen was PBMCs or T cells enriched from blood (not recorded which). The CDR3 DNA sequence: TGTGCCAGCAGCCACCGGGGACAGGGAGCCTACGAGCAGTACTTC. It specifies CASSHRGQGAYEQYF.